The T cell receptor beta chain described here comes from a study of T-cell reconstitution after alpha-beta-depleted transplantation in children. A few counts support this clonotype. What it recognizes is unknown. A library of TCRbeta sequences, prepared with unique molecular identifiers, was generated. In TCRdb, the PCR reads were re-called with MiXCR into one record per CDR3 protein. In the table there are about 420,000 distinct CDR3 sequences, 16% of which are singletons. The V and J ends lost 11 bases and 4 bases respectively, with 16 bases between them. This CDR3 has 13 residues. Germline CDR1 reads ENHRY; CDR2 reads SYGVKD. Points from the study as a whole: T cells produced anew were the main source of T-cell counts and diversity one year after transplant.

The receptor comes from a boy younger than two who had a stem cell transplant for Wiskott-Aldrich syndrome, so the T cells may come from the graft donor. The chain links TRBV10-3 to TRBJ2-3; no reliable D call. The sample in question was PBMCs, mostly from graft donor cells, obtained 360 days after TCRalphabeta/CD19-depleted stem cell transplant. CDR3 sequence: CASIGQWADTQYF. CDR3 sequence (DNA): TGTGCCTCGATCGGGCAGTGGGCAGATACGCAGTATTTT.